This T cell receptor (beta chain) came from a study of cytomegalovirus exposure and HLA in healthy donors. This clone has just one count. The germline V gene has CDR1 SNHLY and CDR2 FYNNEI. V lost 6 bases and J lost 4; bases outside the gene matches: 5. CDR3 size: 13 residues. 13 Jbeta primers and 60 Vbeta primers were used for the PCR. Produced via immunoSEQ multiplex PCR; TCRdb's table is partial and in-frame only. Among some 150,000 clones listed, approximately 77% were seen once. Sequencing used PBMCs. This clonotype was sampled from a woman aged 40 to 49 in good health and CMV-seronegative. V gene TRBV2 combines with J gene TRBJ1-1; TRBD1 aligns across 7 bases. CDR3 amino acids: CASSPHRGTEAFF. The CDR3, as DNA: TGTGCCAGCAGCCCCCACAGGGGCACTGAAGCTTTCTTT.